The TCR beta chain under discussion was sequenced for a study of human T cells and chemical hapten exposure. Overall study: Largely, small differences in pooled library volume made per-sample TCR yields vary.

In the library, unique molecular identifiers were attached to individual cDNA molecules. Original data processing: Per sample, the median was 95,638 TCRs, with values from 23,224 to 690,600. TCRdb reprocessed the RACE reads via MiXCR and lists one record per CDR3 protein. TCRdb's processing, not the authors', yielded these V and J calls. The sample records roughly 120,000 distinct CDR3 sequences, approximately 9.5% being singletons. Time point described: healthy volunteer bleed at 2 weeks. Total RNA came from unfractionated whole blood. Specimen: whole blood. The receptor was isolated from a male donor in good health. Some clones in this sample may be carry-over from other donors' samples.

In DNA form, the CDR3 reads TGCAGCGTCCCCACGACTAGCGGAGCTTCTCAGATCAATGAGCAGTTCTTC. This encodes CSVPTTSGASQINEQFF. The chain employs TRBV29-1 and TRBJ2-1, with TRBD2 matching over 9 bases. The germline V gene encodes CDR1 SQVTM and CDR2 ANQGSEA. With V trimmed by 6 bases and J by 6 bases, 18 bases remained unmatched. The CDR3 has 17 amino acids.